This TCR beta chain is drawn from a study of T cell clones after liver transplantation. The overall study: Post-transplant blood was tracked for graft-donor-reactive T cell clones identified in a pre-transplant mixed lymphocyte reaction.

Sequenced by immunoSEQ multiplex PCR; TCRdb stores in-frame clones only, minus some. The table shows about 16,000 clones, with around 84% occurring only once. Study-wide findings and caveats: These preliminary findings come from unstandardized post-transplant sampling times.

The CDR3 runs 12 residues. Germline V gene lookup returns CDR1 MNHEY and CDR2 SVGAGI. V lost 2 bases to trimming and J lost 4 bases, with 6 bases between them. By share, this clone ranks as medium-sized. Its specificity is unknown. The chain combines TRBV6-5 with TRBJ2-7, with unresolved D. This receptor was taken from a human patient who received a liver transplant. Part of the T cells may come from the graft donor. Sequences were derived from CD8+ T cells from blood, sampled 48 months after liver transplant. In DNA form, the CDR3 reads TGTGCCAGCAGTTACAACGGGTACGAGCAGTACTTC. Translating it yields CASSYNGYEQYF.